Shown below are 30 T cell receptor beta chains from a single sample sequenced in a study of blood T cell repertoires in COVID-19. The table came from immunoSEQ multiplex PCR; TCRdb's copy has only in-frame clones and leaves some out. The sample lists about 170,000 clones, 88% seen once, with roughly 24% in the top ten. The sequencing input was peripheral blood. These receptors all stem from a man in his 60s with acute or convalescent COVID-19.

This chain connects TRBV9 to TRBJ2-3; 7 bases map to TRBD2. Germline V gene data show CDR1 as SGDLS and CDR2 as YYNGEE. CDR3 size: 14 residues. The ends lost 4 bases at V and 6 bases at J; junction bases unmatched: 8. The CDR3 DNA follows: TGTGCCAGCAGCCGGCGGGGGAGGGAGGATACGCAGTATTTT. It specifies CASSRRGREDTQYF.

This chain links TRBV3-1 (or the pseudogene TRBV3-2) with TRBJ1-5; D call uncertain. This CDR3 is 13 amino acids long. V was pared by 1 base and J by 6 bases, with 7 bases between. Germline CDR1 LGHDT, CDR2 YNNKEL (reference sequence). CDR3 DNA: TGTGCCAGCAGCCAAGCCCTCCTTCAGCCCCAGCATTTT. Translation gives CASSQALLQPQHF.

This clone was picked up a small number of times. Written as DNA, the CDR3 is TGTGCCAGCAGCTTAGGGGCCTCCGGGGACGAGCAGTACGTC. It codes for CASSLGASGDEQYV. J is TRBJ2-7 and V is TRBV7-8; tentatively, D is TRBD2 (5 bases). The germline V gene has CDR1 SGHVS and CDR2 FQNEAQ. This CDR3 region has 14 residues. Between the trimmed V and J ends, which lost 1 base and 5 bases, there was a span of 12 bases.

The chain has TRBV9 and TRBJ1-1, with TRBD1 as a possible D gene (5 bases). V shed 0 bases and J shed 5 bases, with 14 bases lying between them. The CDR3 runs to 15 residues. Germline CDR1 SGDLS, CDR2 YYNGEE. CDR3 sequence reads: CASSVAPGGGTEAFF. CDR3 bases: TGTGCCAGCAGCGTAGCCCCCGGGGGGGGAACTGAAGCTTTCTTT.

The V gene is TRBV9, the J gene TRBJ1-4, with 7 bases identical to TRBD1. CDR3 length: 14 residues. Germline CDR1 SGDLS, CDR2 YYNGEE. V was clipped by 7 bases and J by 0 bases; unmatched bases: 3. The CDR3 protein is CASGQDATNEKLFF. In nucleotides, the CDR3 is TGTGCCAGCGGACAGGACGCAACTAATGAAAAACTGTTTTTT.

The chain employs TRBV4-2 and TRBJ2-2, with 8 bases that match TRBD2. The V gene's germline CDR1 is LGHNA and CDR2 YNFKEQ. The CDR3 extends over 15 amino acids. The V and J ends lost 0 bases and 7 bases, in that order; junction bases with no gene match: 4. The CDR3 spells CASSQDGLAGGELFF. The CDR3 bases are TGTGCCAGCAGCCAAGACGGCCTAGCGGGCGGGGAGCTGTTTTTT.

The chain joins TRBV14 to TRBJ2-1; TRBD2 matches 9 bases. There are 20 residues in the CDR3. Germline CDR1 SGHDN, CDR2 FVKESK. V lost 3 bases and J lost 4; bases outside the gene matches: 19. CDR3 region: CASSQGPRGAGGGAYNEQFF. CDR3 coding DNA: TGTGCCAGCAGCCAGGGCCCCCGAGGTGCGGGGGGGGGTGCTTACAATGAGCAGTTCTTC.

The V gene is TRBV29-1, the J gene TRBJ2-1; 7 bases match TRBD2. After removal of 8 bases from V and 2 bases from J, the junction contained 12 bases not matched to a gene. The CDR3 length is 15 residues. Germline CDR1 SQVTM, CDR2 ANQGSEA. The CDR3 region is CSSEGLAETYNEQFF. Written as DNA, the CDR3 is TGCAGCTCTGAAGGGCTAGCGGAAACCTACAATGAGCAGTTCTTC.

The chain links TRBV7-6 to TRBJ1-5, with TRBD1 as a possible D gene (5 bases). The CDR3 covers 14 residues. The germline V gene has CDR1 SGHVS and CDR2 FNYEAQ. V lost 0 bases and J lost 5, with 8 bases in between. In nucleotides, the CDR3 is TGTGCCAGCAGCTTAGCGGGGGGTGATCAGCCCCAGCATTTT. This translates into CASSLAGGDQPQHF.

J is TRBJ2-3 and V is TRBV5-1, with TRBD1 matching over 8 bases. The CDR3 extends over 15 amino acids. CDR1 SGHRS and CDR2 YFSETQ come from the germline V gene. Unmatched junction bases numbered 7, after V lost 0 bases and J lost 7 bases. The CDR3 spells CASSLASQGAHTQYF. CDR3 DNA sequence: TGCGCCAGCAGCTTGGCATCGCAGGGGGCACATACGCAGTATTTT.

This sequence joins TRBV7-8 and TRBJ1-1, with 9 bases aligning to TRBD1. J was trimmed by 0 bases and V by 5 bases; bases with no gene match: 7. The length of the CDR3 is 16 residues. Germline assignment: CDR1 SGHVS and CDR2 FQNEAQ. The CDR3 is CASSPIWTGVNTEAFF. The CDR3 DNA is TGTGCCAGCAGCCCCATCTGGACAGGGGTGAACACTGAAGCTTTCTTT.

The CDR3 DNA reads as TGTGCCAGCTCACCAGGGGAGGCCTACGAGCAGTACTTC. It yields the protein CASSPGEAYEQYF. The chain uses TRBV18 and TRBJ2-7; D possibly corresponds to TRBD2 (6 bases). The germline V gene encodes CDR1 KGHSH and CDR2 LQKENI. The germline V and J ends were trimmed by 2 bases and 2 bases, with 7 bases remaining between them. CDR3 size: 13 residues.

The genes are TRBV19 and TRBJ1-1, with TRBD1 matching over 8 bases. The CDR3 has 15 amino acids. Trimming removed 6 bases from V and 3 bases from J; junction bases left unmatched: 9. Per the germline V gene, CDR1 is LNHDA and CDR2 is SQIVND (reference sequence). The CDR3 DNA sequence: TGTGCCAGTAGATACGGGACAGGTTGGCACACTGAAGCTTTCTTT. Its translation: CASRYGTGWHTEAFF.

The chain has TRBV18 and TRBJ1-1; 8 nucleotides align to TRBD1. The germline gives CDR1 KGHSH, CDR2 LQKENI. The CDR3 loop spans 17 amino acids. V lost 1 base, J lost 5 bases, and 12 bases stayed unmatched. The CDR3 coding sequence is TGTGCCAGCTCACCACAAGGTCCTGGACAGGGTGAAACTGAAGCTTTCTTT. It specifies CASSPQGPGQGETEAFF.

The CDR3 loop reads CASSYLGQGYGYTF. CDR3 DNA: TGTGCCAGCAGTTATCTGGGACAGGGGTATGGCTACACCTTC. V and J are TRBV27 and TRBJ1-2, with 10 bases fitting TRBD1. From germline, CDR1 is MNHEY and CDR2 SMNVEV (reference sequence). The V gene end was trimmed by 4 bases and the J gene end by 5 bases; junction bases not matched to a gene: 4. CDR3 size: 14 residues.

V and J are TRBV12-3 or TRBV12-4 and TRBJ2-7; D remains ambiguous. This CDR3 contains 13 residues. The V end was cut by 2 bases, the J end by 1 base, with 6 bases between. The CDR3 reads CASSLSISYEQYF. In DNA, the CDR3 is TGTGCCAGCAGTTTAAGCATATCCTACGAGCAGTACTTC.

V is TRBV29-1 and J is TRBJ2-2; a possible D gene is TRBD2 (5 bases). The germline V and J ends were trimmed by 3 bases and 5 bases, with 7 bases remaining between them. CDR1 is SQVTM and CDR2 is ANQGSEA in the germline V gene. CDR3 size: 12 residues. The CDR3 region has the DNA TGCAGCGTTGAGCCGGGGACCGGGGAGCTGTTTTTT. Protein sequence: CSVEPGTGELFF.

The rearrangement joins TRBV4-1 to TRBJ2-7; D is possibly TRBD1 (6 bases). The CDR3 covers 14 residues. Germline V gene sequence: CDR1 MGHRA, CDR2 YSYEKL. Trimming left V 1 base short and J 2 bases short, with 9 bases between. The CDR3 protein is CASSQATGTYEQYV. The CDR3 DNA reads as TGCGCCAGCAGCCAAGCTACAGGGACCTACGAGCAGTACGTC.

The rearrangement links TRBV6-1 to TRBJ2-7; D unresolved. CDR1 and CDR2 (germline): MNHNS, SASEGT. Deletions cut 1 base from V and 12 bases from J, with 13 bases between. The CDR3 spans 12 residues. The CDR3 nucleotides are TGTGCCAGCAGTGAAGGCCGCCGAGTTCCGTACGTC. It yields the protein CASSEGRRVPYV.

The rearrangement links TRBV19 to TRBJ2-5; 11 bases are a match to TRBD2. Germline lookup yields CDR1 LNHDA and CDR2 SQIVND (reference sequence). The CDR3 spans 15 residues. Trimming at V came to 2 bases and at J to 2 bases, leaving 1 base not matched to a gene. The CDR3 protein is CASSIPSGRQETQYF. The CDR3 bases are TGTGCCAGTAGTATACCTAGCGGGAGGCAAGAGACCCAGTACTTC.

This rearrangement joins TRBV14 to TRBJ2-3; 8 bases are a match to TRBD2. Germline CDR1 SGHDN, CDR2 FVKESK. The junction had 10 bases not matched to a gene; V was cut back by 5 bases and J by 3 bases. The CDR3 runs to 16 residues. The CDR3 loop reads CASSLPGLVGTDTQYF. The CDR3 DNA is TGTGCCAGCAGCTTACCGGGACTAGTTGGGACAGATACGCAGTATTTT.

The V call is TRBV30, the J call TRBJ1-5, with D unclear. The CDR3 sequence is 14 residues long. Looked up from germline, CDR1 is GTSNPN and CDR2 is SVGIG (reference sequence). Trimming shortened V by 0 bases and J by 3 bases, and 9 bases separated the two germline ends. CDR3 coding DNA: TGTGCCTGGAGTGTATCACAGCTCAATCAGCCCCAGCATTTT. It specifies CAWSVSQLNQPQHF.

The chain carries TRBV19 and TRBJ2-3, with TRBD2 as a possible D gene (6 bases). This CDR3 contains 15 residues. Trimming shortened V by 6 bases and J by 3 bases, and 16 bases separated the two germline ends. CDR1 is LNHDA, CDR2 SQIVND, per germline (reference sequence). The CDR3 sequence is CASSEGAGLTDTQYF. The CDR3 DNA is TGTGCCAGTAGCGAGGGTGCAGGACTAACAGATACGCAGTATTTT.

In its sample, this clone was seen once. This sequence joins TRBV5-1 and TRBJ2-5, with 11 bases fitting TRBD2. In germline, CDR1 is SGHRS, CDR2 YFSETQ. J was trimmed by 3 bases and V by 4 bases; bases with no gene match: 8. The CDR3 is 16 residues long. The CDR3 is CASSPDPTSGEETQYF. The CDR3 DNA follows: TGCGCCAGCAGCCCGGATCCGACTAGCGGGGAAGAGACCCAGTACTTC.

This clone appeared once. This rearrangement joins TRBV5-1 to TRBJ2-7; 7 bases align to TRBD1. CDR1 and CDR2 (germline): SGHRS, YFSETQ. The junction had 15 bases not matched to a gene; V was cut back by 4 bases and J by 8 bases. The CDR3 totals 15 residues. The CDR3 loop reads CASSTTGQPSSQQYF. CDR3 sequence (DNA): TGCGCCAGCAGCACGACGGGACAGCCCTCTTCCCAGCAGTACTTC.

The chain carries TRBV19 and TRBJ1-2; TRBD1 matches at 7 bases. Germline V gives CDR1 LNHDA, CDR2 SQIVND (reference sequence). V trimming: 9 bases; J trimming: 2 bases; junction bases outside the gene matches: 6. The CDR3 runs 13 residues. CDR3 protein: CASSTGANYGYTF. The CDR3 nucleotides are TGTGCCAGCTCTACAGGGGCCAACTATGGCTACACCTTC.

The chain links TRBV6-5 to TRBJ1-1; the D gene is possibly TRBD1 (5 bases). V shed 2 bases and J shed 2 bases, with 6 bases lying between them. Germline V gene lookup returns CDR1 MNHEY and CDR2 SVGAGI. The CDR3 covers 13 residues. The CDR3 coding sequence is TGTGCCAGCAGTTACCAGGGCAACACTGAAGCTTTCTTT. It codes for CASSYQGNTEAFF.

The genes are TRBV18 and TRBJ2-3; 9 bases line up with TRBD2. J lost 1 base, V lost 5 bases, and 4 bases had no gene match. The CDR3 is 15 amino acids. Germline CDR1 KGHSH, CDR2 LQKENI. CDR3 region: CASSIVAGGTDTQYF. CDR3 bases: TGTGCCAGCTCAATCGTAGCGGGAGGCACAGATACGCAGTATTTT. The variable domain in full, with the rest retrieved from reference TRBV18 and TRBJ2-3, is NAGVMQNPRHLVRRRGQEARLRCSPMKGHSHVYWYRQLPEEGLKFMVYLQKENIIDESGMPKERFSAEFPKEGPSILRIQQVVRGDSAAYFCASSIVAGGTDTQYFGPGTRLTVL.

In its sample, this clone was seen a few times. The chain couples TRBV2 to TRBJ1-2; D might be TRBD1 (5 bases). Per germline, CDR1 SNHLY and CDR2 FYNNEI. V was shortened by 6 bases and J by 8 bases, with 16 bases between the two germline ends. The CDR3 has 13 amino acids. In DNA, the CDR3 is TGTGCCAGCAGCGACATCCTCCGGGGGGGCTACACCTTC. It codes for CASSDILRGGYTF.

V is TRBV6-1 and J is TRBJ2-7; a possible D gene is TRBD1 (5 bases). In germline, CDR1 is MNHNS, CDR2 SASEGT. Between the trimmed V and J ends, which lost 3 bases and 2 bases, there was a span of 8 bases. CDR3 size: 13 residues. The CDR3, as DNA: TGTGCCAGCAGTGAGGGGCCAACCTACGAGCAGTACGTC. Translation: CASSEGPTYEQYV.